This T cell receptor beta chain was observed in a study of OX40 agonist ivuxolimab in advanced cancers. Study results and limitations: Clonal expansion was among the lowest in partial responders at 0.1-3.0 mg/kg, especially CD8+. Researchers did not establish what antigens the expanded peripheral T cells target.

Some clones are missing from TCRdb's copy, which holds only in-frame ones; the method was immunoSEQ multiplex PCR. The table lists under 55,000 clones, about 86% of them singletons, with roughly 6.7% in the top ten. Germline CDR1 reads MNHEY; CDR2 reads SMNVEV (reference sequence). The CDR3 runs to 14 residues. J lost 0 bases, V lost 7 bases, and 3 bases had no gene match. A note on this clone: The antigen is undetermined.

Autoimmune disease history or systemic immunosuppression meant exclusion. Blood got drawn at baseline, again on cycle 4 day 1, and then on cycle 7 day 1. This clonotype was sampled from an adult with an advanced solid tumor such as melanoma, head and neck, liver or kidney cancer. The material was CD4+ or CD8+ T cells sorted from blood, obtained in a trial of the OX40 agonist ivuxolimab. The chain has TRBV27 and TRBJ1-3; 7 bases are a match to TRBD1. The CDR3 DNA reads as TGTGCCAGCAAAAACAGGGGCTCTGGAAACACCATATATTTT. It encodes CASKNRGSGNTIYF.